This T cell receptor beta chain comes out of a study of Graves' ophthalmopathy and Graves' hyperthyroidism. RNA transcripts provided the template for amplifying TCR beta CDR3 regions. The authors performed first-round RT-PCR with HTBI primers and then a second-round multiplex PCR. TCRdb re-analysed the multiplex PCR reads in MiXCR, keeping a single row per CDR3 protein. The table lists over a million distinct CDR3 sequences, about two fifths of them singletons. Trimming removed 5 bases at V and 7 bases at J, with 11 bases between. The CDR3 sequence is 12 residues long. Germline V gene sequence: CDR1 SGHTA, CDR2 FQGNSA.

The V call is TRBV7-2, the J call TRBJ1-1; no reliable D call. The receptor's source is an adult man with Graves' hyperthyroidism. Specimen: peripheral blood or thyroid tissue (not recorded which). Written as DNA, the CDR3 is TGTGCCAGCAGCCTACGGGTGGATGAAGCTTTCTTT. Protein sequence: CASSLRVDEAFF.